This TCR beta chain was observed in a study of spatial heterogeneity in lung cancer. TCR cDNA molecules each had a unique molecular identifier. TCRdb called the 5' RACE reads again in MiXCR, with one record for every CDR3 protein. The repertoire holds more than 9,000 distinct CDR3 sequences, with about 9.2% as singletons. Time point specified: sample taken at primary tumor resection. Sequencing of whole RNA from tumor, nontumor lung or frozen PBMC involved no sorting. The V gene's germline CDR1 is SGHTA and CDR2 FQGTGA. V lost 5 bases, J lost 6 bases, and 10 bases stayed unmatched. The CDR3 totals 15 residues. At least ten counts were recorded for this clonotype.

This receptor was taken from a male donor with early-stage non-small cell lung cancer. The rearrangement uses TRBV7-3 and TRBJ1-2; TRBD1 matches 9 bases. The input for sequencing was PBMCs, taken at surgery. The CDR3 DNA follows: TGTGCCAGCAGCCTCTTGGGGACAGGGACTAATGGCTACACCTTC. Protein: CASSLLGTGTNGYTF. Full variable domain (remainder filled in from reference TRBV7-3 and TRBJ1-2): GAGVSQTPSNKVTEKGKYVELRCDPISGHTALYWYRQSLGQGPEFLIYFQGTGAADDSGLPNDRFFAVRPEGSVSTLKIQRTERGDSAVYLCASSLLGTGTNGYTFGSGTRLTVV.